This T cell receptor (beta chain) was identified during a study of tumor and adjacent non-tumor tissue in lung cancer (dated by TCRdb to between 2017 and 2018). General notes on the study: Of the cohort, 11 to 12 patients had adenocarcinoma, 2 had squamous cell carcinoma and 1 had small cell lung cancer. The 15 enrolled patients, of whom approximately 10 were men and 5 were women, were aged about 31 to 85 years and were diagnosed with TNM stage I to III disease. A total of fewer than 150 million productive TCRbeta reads were generated by sequencing, corresponding to an average of roughly 4 million reads per sample. Some 31 paired specimens, one tumor and one normal lung sample per patient, were profiled by TCRbeta CDR3 sequencing. The study compared bulk TCRbeta repertoires between lung tumor tissue and matched distant non-tumor lung tissue from about 14 lung cancer patients.

The CDR3 holds 17 amino acids from the cysteine to the phenylalanine. Only the CDR3 part of the read is kept: 51 bases, read in frame from the first base. CDR1 is given as MNHNS and CDR2 as SASEGT, both from the germline V gene. RNA was isolated from bulk, unsorted tissue, and RNA quality was assessed with a NanoDrop ND-1000 and an Agilent 2100. Distant non-tumor tissue taken more than 3 cm from the tumor edge was used as the normal lung sample. All donors had newly diagnosed lung cancer, had not received prior chemotherapy, and were admitted for thoracic surgery in China between August and November 2014. The study excluded patients who had received radiotherapy or chemotherapy before or who had another cancer at the same time. Surgical tissue pieces of 1-2 cm3 were preserved in RNAlater solution and were kept at -80 degrees C until use. The method behind the library was multiplex PCR. Sequencing used an Illumina HiSeq 2500. TCRbeta libraries were constructed through three rounds of nested PCR with primers (Table S4) according to protocols adapted from ARM-PCR. PCR products of 200-500 bp were gel-excised and purified with the QIAquick gel extraction kit before sequencing. The paper's processing steps were these. Trimmomatic was used to clean the reads, FLASH merged the cleaned reads into complete CDR3 sequences, and MiTCR assigned the sequences to V(D)J germline segments. Clonal diversity was computed as the inverse Simpson's index with VDJtools. Productive reads were defined as in-frame sequences without a premature stop codon. TCRdb reprocessed the public reads (quality trimming at Q25 with fastp, clone calling with MiXCR) and kept in-frame beta chains. Every distinct CDR3 protein forms one entry, paired with its most common genes and DNA. None of the V and J calls come from the authors' own analysis; TCRdb made them. This sample gives some 100,000 distinct CDR3 sequences in total; 65% of them show up just once. In total, the top ten clones hold around 19% of the sample.

Overall study outcomes, separate from this receptor: Only approximately 16 patients were included in the cohort, and the need for larger samples and more detailed clinical data was noted by the authors. The methods do not name the sequencing platform or mention unique molecular identifiers. Because peripheral blood was not sequenced, blood TCRbeta repertoires in the lung cancer patients of the study were not examined. TCR diversity (inverse Simpson) was significantly higher in tumor than in normal lung tissue (around 450 vs 150, P = 0.0075, Mann-Whitney U test). TCR diversity was significantly higher in younger patients, and higher tumor TCR diversity was associated with shorter overall and disease-free survival. In normal lung, the top 100 clones accounted for a significantly larger cumulative share of the repertoire than in tumor tissue.

A word on this clonotype: Its antigen is not yet known. An end of the junction does not agree with germline; a read error may underlie this.

Sequenced sample: distant non-tumor lung tissue. The rearranged chain carries TRBV6-1 and TRBJ2-5; 8 bases in the middle match TRBD1. The clonotype was recovered from a man under 40 with non-small cell lung cancer. Here the CDR3 is given as CVSSEARAGGIGGTQYF. The nucleotide sequence reads as follows: TGTGTCAGCAGTGAAGCTCGTGCAGGGGGCATCGGAGGGACCCAGTACTTC.